This entry is about one T cell receptor beta chain. Its antigen is as yet unknown. These data belong to a study of cytomegalovirus exposure and HLA in healthy donors. The overall study: When 398 donors were genotyped, about 86% of them were found to fall in the Caucasian-associated ancestry cluster.

CDR1 and CDR2 (germline): GTSNPN, SVGIG (reference sequence). V was clipped by 4 bases and J by 4 bases; unmatched bases: 5. The CDR3 runs to 14 residues. Study findings and constraints: TRBV6-2, TRBV6-3 and some other V segments were excluded as indistinguishable. The authors later found TCR association rates varying by HLA locus, with DRB1 most and HLA-C fewest. A cluster of highly shared sequence variants was likely a sequencing artifact.

PCR used 60 Vbeta primers and 13 Jbeta primers. The table came from immunoSEQ multiplex PCR; TCRdb's copy has only in-frame clones and leaves some out. This sample's table has over 45,000 clones. Sequencing input: PBMCs. This TCR was recovered from a woman in her forties in good health and CMV-seronegative. The chain joins TRBV30 to TRBJ1-2; 11 bases are a match to TRBD1. The CDR3: CAWIGDRGSYGYTF. CDR3 nucleotides: TGTGCCTGGATAGGGGACAGGGGGAGCTATGGCTACACCTTC. The whole variable domain, remainder taken from reference TRBV30 and TRBJ1-2, is SQTIHQWPATLVQPVGSPLSLECTVEGTSNPNLYWYRQAAGRGLQLLFYSVGIGQISSEVPQNLSASRPQDRQFILSSKKLLLSDSGFYLCAWIGDRGSYGYTFGSGTRLTVV.